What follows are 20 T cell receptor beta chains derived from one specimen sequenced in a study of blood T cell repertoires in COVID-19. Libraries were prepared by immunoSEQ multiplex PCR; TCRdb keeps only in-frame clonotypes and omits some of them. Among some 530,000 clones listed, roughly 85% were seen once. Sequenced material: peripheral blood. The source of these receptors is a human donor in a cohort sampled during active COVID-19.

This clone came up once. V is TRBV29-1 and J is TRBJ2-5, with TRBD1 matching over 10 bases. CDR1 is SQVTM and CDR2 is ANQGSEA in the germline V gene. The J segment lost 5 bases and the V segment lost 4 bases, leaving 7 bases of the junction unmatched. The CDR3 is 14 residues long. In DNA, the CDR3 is TGCAGCGTTGCGGGACAGGGGAATCGGGAGACCCAGTACTTC. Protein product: CSVAGQGNRETQYF.

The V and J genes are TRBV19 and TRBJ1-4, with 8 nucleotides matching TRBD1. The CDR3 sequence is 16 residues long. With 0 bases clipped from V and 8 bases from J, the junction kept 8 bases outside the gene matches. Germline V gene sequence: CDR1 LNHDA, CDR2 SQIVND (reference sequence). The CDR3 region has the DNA TGTGCCAGTAGTATAGAGTTGACAGGGGTAGGCGAAAAACTGTTTTTT. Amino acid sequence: CASSIELTGVGEKLFF. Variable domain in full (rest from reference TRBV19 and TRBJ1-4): DGGITQSPKYLFRKEGQNVTLSCEQNLNHDAMYWYRQDPGQGLRLIYYSQIVNDFQKGDIAEGYSVSREKKESFPLTVTSAQKNPTAFYLCASSIELTGVGEKLFFGSGTQLSVL.

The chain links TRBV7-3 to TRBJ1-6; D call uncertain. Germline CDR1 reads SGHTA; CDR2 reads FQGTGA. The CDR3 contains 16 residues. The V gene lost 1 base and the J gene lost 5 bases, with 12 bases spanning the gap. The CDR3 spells CASSLRGGSNNSPLHF. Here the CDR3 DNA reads TGTGCCAGCAGCTTAAGAGGCGGCTCGAATAATTCACCCCTCCACTTT.

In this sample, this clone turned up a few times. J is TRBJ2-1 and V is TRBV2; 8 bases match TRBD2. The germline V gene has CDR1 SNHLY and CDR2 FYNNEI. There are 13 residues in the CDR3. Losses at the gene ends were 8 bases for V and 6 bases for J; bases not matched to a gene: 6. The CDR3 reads CASFAGGLNEQFF. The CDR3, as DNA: TGTGCCAGCTTTGCGGGAGGACTCAATGAGCAGTTCTTC.

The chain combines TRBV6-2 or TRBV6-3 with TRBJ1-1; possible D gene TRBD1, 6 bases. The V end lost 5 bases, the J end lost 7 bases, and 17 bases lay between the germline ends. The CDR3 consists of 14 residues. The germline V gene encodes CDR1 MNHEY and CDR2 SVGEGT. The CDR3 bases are TGTGCCAGCAGTACGACAGGTCGAGGCTATGAAGCTTTCTTT. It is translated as CASSTTGRGYEAFF.

CDR3 bases: TGTGCCAGTAGCCCTCTCGGTTACACTGAAGCTTTCTTT. It specifies CASSPLGYTEAFF. V gene TRBV19 combines with J gene TRBJ1-1, with D unresolved. The CDR3 runs 13 residues. The V gene's germline CDR1 is LNHDA and CDR2 SQIVND (reference sequence). Trimming cost V 6 bases and J 3 bases, with 11 bases left between them.

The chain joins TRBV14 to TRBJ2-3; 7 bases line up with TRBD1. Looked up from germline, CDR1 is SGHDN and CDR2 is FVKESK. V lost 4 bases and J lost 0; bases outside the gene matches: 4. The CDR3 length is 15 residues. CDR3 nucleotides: TGTGCCAGCAGCCGACAGGGTCTGAGCACAGATACGCAGTATTTT. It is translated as CASSRQGLSTDTQYF.

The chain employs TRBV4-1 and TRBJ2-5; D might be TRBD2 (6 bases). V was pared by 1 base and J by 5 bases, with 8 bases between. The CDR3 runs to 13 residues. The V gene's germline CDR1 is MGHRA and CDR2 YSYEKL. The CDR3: CASSQGAGETQYF. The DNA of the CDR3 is TGCGCCAGCAGCCAAGGGGCGGGGGAGACCCAGTACTTC.

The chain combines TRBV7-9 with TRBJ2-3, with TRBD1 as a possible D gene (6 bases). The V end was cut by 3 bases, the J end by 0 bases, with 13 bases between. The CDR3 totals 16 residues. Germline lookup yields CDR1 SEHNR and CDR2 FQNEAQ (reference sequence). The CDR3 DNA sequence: TGTGCCAGCAGCTTCCAAGGGGGACCGAGCACAGATACGCAGTATTTT. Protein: CASSFQGGPSTDTQYF.

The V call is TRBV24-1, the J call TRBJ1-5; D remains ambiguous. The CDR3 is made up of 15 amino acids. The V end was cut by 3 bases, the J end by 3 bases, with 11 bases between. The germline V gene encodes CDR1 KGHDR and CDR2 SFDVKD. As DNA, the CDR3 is TGTGCCACCAGTGATAGCAACGTGGTCAATCAGCCCCAGCATTTT. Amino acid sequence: CATSDSNVVNQPQHF.

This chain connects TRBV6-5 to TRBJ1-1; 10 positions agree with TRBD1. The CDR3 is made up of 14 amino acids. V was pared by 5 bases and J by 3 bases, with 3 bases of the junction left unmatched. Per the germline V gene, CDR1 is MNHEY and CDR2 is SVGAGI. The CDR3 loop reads CASSRQGAYTEAFF. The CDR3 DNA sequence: TGTGCCAGCAGTCGACAGGGGGCTTACACTGAAGCTTTCTTT.

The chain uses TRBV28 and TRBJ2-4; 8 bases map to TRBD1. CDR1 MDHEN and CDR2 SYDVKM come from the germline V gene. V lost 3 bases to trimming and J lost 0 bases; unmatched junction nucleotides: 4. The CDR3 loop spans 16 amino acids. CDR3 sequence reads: CASSFLDRGAKNIQYF. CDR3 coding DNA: TGTGCCAGCAGTTTCCTCGACAGGGGAGCCAAAAACATTCAGTACTTC.

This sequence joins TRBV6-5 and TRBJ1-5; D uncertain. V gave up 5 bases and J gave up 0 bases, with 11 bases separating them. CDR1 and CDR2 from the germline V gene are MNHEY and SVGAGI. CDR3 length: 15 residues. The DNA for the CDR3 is TGTGCCAGCAGTCCCCTGGAGGATAGCAATCAGCCCCAGCATTTT. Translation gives CASSPLEDSNQPQHF.

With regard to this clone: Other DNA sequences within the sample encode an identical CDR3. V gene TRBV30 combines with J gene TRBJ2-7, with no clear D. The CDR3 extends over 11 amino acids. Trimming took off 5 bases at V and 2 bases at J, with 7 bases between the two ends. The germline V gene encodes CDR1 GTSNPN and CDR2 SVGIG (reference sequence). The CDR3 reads CAWGSPYEQYF. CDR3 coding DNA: TGTGCCTGGGGGTCTCCCTACGAGCAGTACTTC.

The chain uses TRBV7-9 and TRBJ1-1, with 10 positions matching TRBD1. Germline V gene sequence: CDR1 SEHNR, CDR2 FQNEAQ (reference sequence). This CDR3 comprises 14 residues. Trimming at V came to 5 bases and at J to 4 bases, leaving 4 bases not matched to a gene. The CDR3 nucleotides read TGTGCCAGCAGCAGAGACAGGGGGCCCACTGAAGCTTTCTTT. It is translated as CASSRDRGPTEAFF.

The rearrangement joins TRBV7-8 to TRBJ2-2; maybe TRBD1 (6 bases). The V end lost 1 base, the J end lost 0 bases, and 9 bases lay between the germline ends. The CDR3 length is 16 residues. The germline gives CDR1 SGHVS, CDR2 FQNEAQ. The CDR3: CASSLVSGANTGELFF. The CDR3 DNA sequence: TGTGCCAGCAGCTTAGTTTCAGGGGCGAACACCGGGGAGCTGTTTTTT.

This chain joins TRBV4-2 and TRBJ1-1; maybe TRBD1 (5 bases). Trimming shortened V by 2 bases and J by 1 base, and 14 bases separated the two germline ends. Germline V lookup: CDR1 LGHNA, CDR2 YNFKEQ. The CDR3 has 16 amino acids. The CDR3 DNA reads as TGTGCCAGCAGCCAATCCGGGGGAGGAGCGAACACTGAAGCTTTCTTT. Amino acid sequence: CASSQSGGGANTEAFF.

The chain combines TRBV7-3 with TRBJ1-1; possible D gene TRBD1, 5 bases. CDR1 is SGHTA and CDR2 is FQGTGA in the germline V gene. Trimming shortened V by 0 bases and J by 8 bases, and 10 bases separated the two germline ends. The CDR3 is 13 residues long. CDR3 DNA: TGTGCCAGCAGCTTAACCGGGGGGAAGGAAGCTTTCTTT. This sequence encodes CASSLTGGKEAFF.

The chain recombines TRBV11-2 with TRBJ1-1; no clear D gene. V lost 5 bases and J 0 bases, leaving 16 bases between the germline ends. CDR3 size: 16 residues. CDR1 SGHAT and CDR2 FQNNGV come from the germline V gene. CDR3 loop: CASSPREGFMNTEAFF. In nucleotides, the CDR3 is TGTGCCAGCAGCCCGAGGGAGGGCTTCATGAACACTGAAGCTTTCTTT. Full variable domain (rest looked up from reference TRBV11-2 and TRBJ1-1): EAGVAQSPRYKIIEKRQSVAFWCNPISGHATLYWYQQILGQGPKLLIQFQNNGVVDDSQLPKDRFSAERLKGVDSTLKIQPAKLEDSAVYLCASSPREGFMNTEAFFGQGTRLTVV.

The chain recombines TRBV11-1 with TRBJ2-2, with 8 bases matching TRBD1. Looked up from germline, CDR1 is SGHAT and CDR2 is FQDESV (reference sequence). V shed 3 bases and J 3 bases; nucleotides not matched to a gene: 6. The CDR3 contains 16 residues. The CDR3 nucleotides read TGTGCCAGCAGCTTCAGCCCAGGGGGCCACACCGGGGAGCTGTTTTTT. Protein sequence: CASSFSPGGHTGELFF.